This TCR beta chain stems from a study of blood T cell repertoires in COVID-19. On the study more broadly: COVID-19 samples collected from the United States, Italy and Spain covered acute and convalescent phases. Sample material is recorded as cDNA or gDNA derived from T cells, B-cell-depleted T cells, or PBMCs.

Per the study methods: Counts of nucleated cells, estimated from reference gene primer amplification, were obtained. The protocol was immunoSEQ multiplex PCR, while the TCRdb copy is restricted to in-frame clones and leaves out a portion. The V and J calls and the clone size are those of that table, but D and trimming were determined from the DNA. The repertoire has 150,000 to 200,000 clones, 84% of them found once; the top ten carry around 13%. Germline values: CDR1 MNHEY, CDR2 SVGAGI. The CDR3 contains 12 residues. V gave up 6 bases and J gave up 5 bases, with 11 bases separating them. Seattle enrolled patients during active infection and tracked them longitudinally.

The J gene is TRBJ2-7, the V gene TRBV6-5; D perhaps matches TRBD1 (5 bases). The receptor's source is a woman aged 70-85 years with COVID-19, enrolled during active disease. The material sequenced was peripheral blood. The CDR3 spells CASRGRGHEQYF. CDR3 sequence (DNA): TGTGCCAGCAGGGGAAGGGGTCACGAGCAGTACTTC.